The 29 T cell receptor beta chains below come from one sample, sequenced in a study of CD8 T cells in Susac syndrome. The RNA, about 0.45 to 1 ug, was put through reverse transcription using random hexamers. TCRdb reprocessed the immunoSEQ multiplex PCR reads via MiXCR and lists one record per CDR3 protein. The sample includes under 250,000 distinct CDR3 sequences, around 95% seen only once; the top ten take 0.065% to 0.08%. Sample: CD4+ T cells from PBMCs. The source of these receptors is a human donor with multiple sclerosis.

Written as DNA, the CDR3 is TGTGCCAGTTGTCTGACTAGCCCCGGGGAGCTGTTTTTT. Its protein is CASCLTSPGELFF. V usage is TRBV19 and J usage is TRBJ2-2; TRBD2 matches 7 bases. Germline V gene sequence: CDR1 LNHDA, CDR2 SQIVND (reference sequence). V lost 8 bases and J lost 6; bases outside the gene matches: 6. The CDR3 is 13 residues long.

This chain links TRBV7-3 with TRBJ2-1; 10 nucleotides agree with TRBD2. This CDR3 is 15 amino acids long. The germline gives CDR1 SGHTA, CDR2 FQGTGA. The V and J ends lost 5 bases and 6 bases, in that order; junction bases with no gene match: 7. CDR3 in DNA: TGTGCCAGCAGCCCTAGCGGGAGAGAAGGCAATGAGCAGTTCTTC. This codes for CASSPSGREGNEQFF.

This chain connects TRBV20-1 to TRBJ1-4, with D possibly being TRBD1 (5 bases). With 3 bases removed from V and 4 bases from J, the gap between germline ends came to 12 bases. There are 14 residues in the CDR3. From germline, CDR1 is DFQATT and CDR2 SNEGSKA (reference sequence). The CDR3 spells CSASRVPFNEKLFF. CDR3 bases: TGCAGTGCTAGCAGGGTGCCCTTTAATGAAAAACTGTTTTTT.

V and J are TRBV5-1 and TRBJ2-2; D call uncertain. V was clipped by 2 bases and J by 3 bases, with 5 bases between them. Germline V gene lookup returns CDR1 SGHRS and CDR2 YFSETQ. This CDR3 is 13 amino acids long. The CDR3 sequence is CASSLVHTGELFF. CDR3 sequence (DNA): TGCGCCAGCAGCTTAGTTCACACCGGGGAGCTGTTTTTT.

CDR3 coding DNA: TGCGCCAGCACCCCAGGAGAAGCTAACTATGGCTACACCTTC. Encoded protein: CASTPGEANYGYTF. The chain couples TRBV5-1 to TRBJ1-2; no reliable D call. Trimming stripped 6 bases from V and 0 bases from J, with 12 bases between. CDR1 is SGHRS and CDR2 is YFSETQ in the germline V gene. The CDR3 contains 14 residues.

The V gene is TRBV3-1, the J gene TRBJ2-6; D is ambiguous. CDR3 length: 17 residues. With 3 bases removed from V and 1 base from J, the gap between germline ends came to 13 bases. Germline CDR1 reads LGHDT; CDR2 reads YNNKEL (reference sequence). CDR3 sequence: CASSQGFGQSGANVLTF. The CDR3 DNA sequence: TGTGCCAGCAGCCAGGGGTTCGGCCAATCTGGGGCCAACGTCCTGACTTTC.

This sequence joins TRBV2 and TRBJ2-1, with TRBD1 matching 12 bases. V lost 6 bases, J lost 9 bases, and 3 bases stayed unmatched. CDR1 and CDR2 (germline): SNHLY, FYNNEI. There are 13 residues in the CDR3. The CDR3 is CASRGQGAREQFF. Here the CDR3 DNA reads TGTGCCAGCAGGGGACAGGGGGCCCGTGAGCAGTTCTTC.

The rearrangement joins TRBV27 to TRBJ2-3; the match to TRBD2 covers 8 bases. After removal of 5 bases from V and 5 bases from J, the junction contained 3 bases not matched to a gene. This CDR3 has 13 residues. Germline V gene sequence: CDR1 MNHEY, CDR2 SMNVEV (reference sequence). The CDR3 loop is CASSREGQDTQYF. The CDR3 bases are TGTGCCAGCAGTCGGGAGGGCCAAGATACGCAGTATTTT.

The genes are TRBV20-1 and TRBJ1-1; D call uncertain. The germline V gene has CDR1 DFQATT and CDR2 SNEGSKA (reference sequence). V gave up 6 bases and J gave up 1 base, with 18 bases separating them. The CDR3 contains 15 residues. For the CDR3, the DNA is TGCAGTGCGGCCTTGATAAGTTCGGCGAACACTGAAGCTTTCTTT. Protein sequence: CSAALISSANTEAFF.

This rearrangement joins TRBV5-6 to TRBJ1-3; D gene ambiguous. In germline, CDR1 is SGHDT, CDR2 YYEEEE. With 0 bases removed from V and 7 bases from J, the gap between germline ends came to 14 bases. The CDR3 is made up of 15 amino acids. This CDR3 reads CASSLGVGPANTIYF. CDR3 nucleotide sequence: TGTGCCAGCAGCTTGGGAGTCGGGCCGGCGAACACCATATATTTT.

This chain joins TRBV19 and TRBJ1-5; D ambiguous. The CDR3 is 13 residues long. Trimming removed 9 bases from V and 13 bases from J, with 22 bases in between. Germline assignment: CDR1 LNHDA and CDR2 SQIVND (reference sequence). CDR3 region: CAREPLRPESQHF. CDR3 sequence (DNA): TGTGCCAGGGAACCTCTACGGCCGGAATCTCAGCATTTT.

This chain joins TRBV18 and TRBJ2-3, with TRBD2 matching over 7 bases. V was pared by 1 base and J by 4 bases, with 8 bases of the junction left unmatched. CDR1 and CDR2 from the germline V gene are KGHSH and LQKENI. This CDR3 is 16 amino acids long. CDR3 DNA: TGTGCCAGCTCACCACTGGCTAGCGGATTGCCAGATACGCAGTATTTT. Encoded protein: CASSPLASGLPDTQYF.

This chain links TRBV27 with TRBJ1-2, with D possibly matching TRBD1 (6 bases). The V end was cut by 6 bases, the J end by 3 bases, with 17 bases between. Per germline, CDR1 MNHEY and CDR2 SMNVEV (reference sequence). This CDR3 comprises 15 residues. As DNA, the CDR3 is TGTGCCAGCAGACCTACAGGGTCTGATCACTATGGCTACACCTTC. It is translated as CASRPTGSDHYGYTF.

The chain is built from TRBV11-3 and TRBJ2-1; 8 bases agree with TRBD1. The CDR3 contains 16 residues. CDR1 is SGHNT, CDR2 YENEEA, per germline. V dropped 5 bases and J dropped 1; count of bases not matched to a gene: 7. The CDR3 DNA sequence: TGTGCCAGCAGCCGGAGACAGGGGAGGTCCTACAATGAGCAGTTCTTC. Its protein product is CASSRRQGRSYNEQFF.

V gene TRBV28 combines with J gene TRBJ1-5; D possibly corresponds to TRBD1 (5 bases). The V gene lost 2 bases and the J gene lost 4 bases, with 9 bases spanning the gap. The CDR3 has 14 amino acids. CDR1 is MDHEN and CDR2 is SYDVKM in the germline V gene. The CDR3 region has the DNA TGTGCCAGCAGTTTAGGACATAGAAATCAGCCCCAGCATTTT. It specifies CASSLGHRNQPQHF.

This sequence joins TRBV28 and TRBJ2-7; maybe TRBD1 (6 bases). Germline loops: CDR1 MDHEN, CDR2 SYDVKM. This CDR3 has 14 residues. The V and J ends lost 5 bases and 3 bases respectively, with 14 bases between them. CDR3 DNA: TGTGCCAGCAGTGAGACGACAGGATACTACGAGCAGTACGTC. Translated, it gives CASSETTGYYEQYV.

V and J are TRBV19 and TRBJ2-1; 9 bases fit TRBD2. The V gene's germline CDR1 is LNHDA and CDR2 SQIVND (reference sequence). V was clipped by 7 bases and J by 7 bases; unmatched bases: 14. This CDR3 region has 16 residues. CDR3 loop: CASMGAGTSTRNEQFF. The CDR3, as DNA: TGTGCCAGTATGGGGGCCGGGACTAGCACTAGAAATGAGCAGTTCTTC.

This chain connects TRBV6-6 to TRBJ2-4; possible D gene TRBD1, 7 bases. Germline V lookup: CDR1 MNHNY, CDR2 SVGAGI (reference sequence). V lost 3 bases and J lost 1, with 13 bases in between. This CDR3 is 16 amino acids long. DNA for the CDR3: TGTGCCAGCAGTTATGGGCCAGGGGGGGCCAAAAACATTCAGTACTTC. Translating it yields CASSYGPGGAKNIQYF.

This clonotype has more than one count but fewer than ten. The chain uses TRBV3-1 and TRBJ2-3, with unresolved D. CDR3 length equals 14 residues. Trimming stripped 4 bases from V and 1 base from J, with 9 bases between. The germline CDR1 and CDR2 sequences are LGHDT and YNNKEL (reference sequence). CDR3 nucleotide sequence: TGTGCCAGCAGCCCCCGAACTGGCACAGATACGCAGTATTTT. It encodes CASSPRTGTDTQYF.

The chain carries TRBV7-9 and TRBJ1-1, with a possible D match to TRBD1 (6 bases). Trimming pared 5 bases from V and 11 bases from J, leaving 24 bases between. The CDR3 has 15 residues. The germline V gene has CDR1 SEHNR and CDR2 FQNEAQ (reference sequence). The CDR3 nucleotides are TGTGCCAGCAGCCCCAAGGACAGATTGGGGGTCAGGGCTTTCTTT. As protein: CASSPKDRLGVRAFF. Together with reference TRBV7-9 and TRBJ1-1, the CDR3 gives the full variable domain: DTGVSQNPRHKITKRGQNVTFRCDPISEHNRLYWYRQTLGQGPEFLTYFQNEAQLEKSRLLSDRFSAERPKGSFSTLEIQRTEQGDSAMYLCASSPKDRLGVRAFFGQGTRLTVV.

The V gene is TRBV28, the J gene TRBJ1-3; 9 bases fit TRBD1. The germline CDR1 and CDR2 sequences are MDHEN and SYDVKM. V lost 8 bases to trimming and J lost 1 base; unmatched junction nucleotides: 6. The CDR3 spans 15 residues. The CDR3 region is CASQGGTGSGNTIYF. The CDR3 bases are TGTGCCAGCCAAGGGGGGACAGGGTCTGGAAACACCATATATTTT.

Here the CDR3 DNA reads TGTGCCACCCGGCGCGAAGGGCTCAGGCAGCCCTACGAGCAGTACTTC. Encoded protein: CATRREGLRQPYEQYF. The chain is built from TRBV7-8 and TRBJ2-7; D not resolved. Trimming removed 10 bases from V and 2 bases from J, with 24 bases in between. CDR1 and CDR2 from the germline V gene are SGHVS and FQNEAQ. The CDR3 is made up of 16 amino acids.

This clonotype occurred once. The chain carries TRBV30 and TRBJ2-3; no clear D. CDR3 length: 15 amino acids. Germline V gene sequence: CDR1 GTSNPN, CDR2 SVGIG (reference sequence). Between the trimmed V and J ends, which lost 1 base and 2 bases, there was a span of 13 bases. The CDR3 coding sequence is TGTGCCTGGAGTGCGCCAGGAGCCTTCACAGATACGCAGTATTTT. Protein product: CAWSAPGAFTDTQYF.

The chain has TRBV24-1 and TRBJ1-5; D gene unclear. Trimming shortened V by 4 bases and J by 0 bases, and 6 bases separated the two germline ends. The CDR3 contains 14 residues. Per germline, CDR1 KGHDR and CDR2 SFDVKD. CDR3 nucleotides: TGTGCCACCAGTGAAGGGCATAGCAATCAGCCCCAGCATTTT. Protein: CATSEGHSNQPQHF.

The rearrangement joins TRBV21-1 to TRBJ1-1; the table's D call of TRBD1 was not tested on the DNA. TRBV21-1 is an annotated pseudogene. The CDR3 has 11 amino acids. The CDR3 region is CASSRPPGAFF. The DNA for the CDR3 is TGTGCCAGCAGCCGACCCCCTGGGGCTTTCTTT.

This chain links TRBV2 with TRBJ2-3; TRBD2 aligns across 8 bases. The CDR3 extends over 13 amino acids. Germline V gene lookup returns CDR1 SNHLY and CDR2 FYNNEI. With 5 bases clipped from V and 5 bases from J, the junction kept 3 bases outside the gene matches. The CDR3: CASSFTSGDTQYF. The CDR3 DNA follows: TGTGCCAGCAGTTTTACTAGCGGAGATACGCAGTATTTT.

Only one count was recorded for this clonotype. The rearrangement joins TRBV7-9 to TRBJ2-7, with 7 bases matching TRBD1. The CDR3 covers 16 residues. J gave up 2 bases and V 0 bases, and 7 bases lay outside the gene matches. Germline loops: CDR1 SEHNR, CDR2 FQNEAQ (reference sequence). The chain's CDR3 is CASSLALGDSAYEQYF. As DNA, the CDR3 is TGTGCCAGCAGCTTAGCATTGGGGGACAGTGCCTACGAGCAGTACTTC.

This chain uses TRBV19 with TRBJ2-7; TRBD1 aligns across 10 bases. This CDR3 comprises 15 residues. CDR1 is LNHDA and CDR2 is SQIVND in the germline V gene (reference sequence). V shed 9 bases and J 1 base; nucleotides not matched to a gene: 9. As DNA, the CDR3 is TGTGCCAGCCTACCGACAGGGGGCCCTTCCTACGAGCAGTACGTC. Translation gives CASLPTGGPSYEQYV.

V gene TRBV28 combines with J gene TRBJ1-2; the D is unclear. Trimming took off 7 bases at V and 6 bases at J, with 18 bases between the two ends. CDR1 is MDHEN and CDR2 is SYDVKM in the germline V gene. The CDR3 loop spans 14 amino acids. The CDR3 is CASTQIWTGNGYTF. The CDR3 nucleotides are TGTGCCAGCACCCAAATATGGACGGGGAATGGCTACACCTTC.